This T cell receptor (beta chain) was recovered during a study of cytomegalovirus exposure and HLA in healthy donors. The wider study: The study placed 80% to 85% of its approximately 400 genotyped donors in the Caucasian-associated ancestry cluster.

The CDR3 covers 14 residues. Germline CDR1 is MGHRA and CDR2 is YSYEKL. V was trimmed by 8 bases and J by 1 base, leaving 14 bases between them. Primers included in the PCR were 60 Vbeta and 13 Jbeta primers. The repertoire was sequenced with immunoSEQ multiplex PCR; TCRdb's copy has only in-frame clones and lacks some. Of about 130,000 clones in the sample, around 73% were seen once. This sequence joins TRBV4-1 and TRBJ1-1; D perhaps matches TRBD1 (5 bases). Sequencing was carried out using PBMCs. The TCR comes from a human donor in good health. CDR3 nucleotide sequence: TGCGCCAGCGCGGGGCCCCTCAAGAACACTGAAGCTTTCTTT. Protein: CASAGPLKNTEAFF.